This T cell receptor (beta chain) was obtained from a study of blood T cell repertoires in COVID-19. Study background: Material from acute and convalescent COVID-19 was sourced from the United States, Italy and Spain. Nucleic acid was either cDNA or gDNA, and it came from T cells, B-cell-depleted T cells, or PBMCs.

Germline V gene sequence: CDR1 SGHTA, CDR2 FQGNSA. With 6 bases removed from V and 2 bases from J, the gap between germline ends came to 10 bases. This CDR3 region has 14 residues. As processed by the authors: The assay estimated nucleated cells by amplifying reference gene primers. Data came from immunoSEQ multiplex PCR; TCRdb stores just in-frame clones and leaves some out. The V and J calls and clone size come from that table; D and trimming were worked out from the DNA. Of some 140,000 clones in the sample, 84% were seen once. The sequencing input was peripheral blood. This TCR was recovered from a human donor in a cohort sampled during active COVID-19. The chain is built from TRBV7-2 and TRBJ2-2; D perhaps matches TRBD2 (6 bases). The DNA for the CDR3 is TGTGCCAGCAGGGCCGGGACTAACACCGGGGAGCTGTTTTTT. Translation: CASRAGTNTGELFF.